These T cell receptor beta chains were read from a single sample in a study of graft-versus-host responses after intestinal transplantation. Clones were read by immunoSEQ multiplex PCR, and TCRdb kept only the in-frame ones, dropping some. The sample carries over 75,000 clones, more than 70% recorded once. Sequenced here: PBMCs, sampled 255 days after intestinal transplant. These receptors came from a human patient who received an intestinal transplant, so some T cells may come from the graft donor. Each CDR3 is given with its conserved first and last residue. D genes are given only for firm matches. Expanded clones are given a class, and other clones once, few, many or no size at all.

-,TRBV2,-,TRBJ2-2,TGTGCCAGCAGTACCACAGAGGGGGGCACCGGGGAGCTGTTTTTT,CASSTTEGGTGELFF
few,TRBV18,TRBD2,TRBJ2-7,TGTGCCAGCTCTATCGGGGGGATCAACTACGAGCAGTACTTC,CASSIGGINYEQYF
-,TRBV7-2,-,TRBJ2-1,TGTGCCAGCAGCTTGGGTACGGGGGGCTATTACAATGAGCAGTTCTTC,CASSLGTGGYYNEQFF
-,TRBV27,-,TRBJ2-1,TGTGCCAGCAAGGGGCTCGAGGGTAATGAGCAGTTCTTC,CASKGLEGNEQFF
-,TRBV28,TRBD1,TRBJ1-2,TGTGCCAGCAGTTTCAGGGGGCGCTATGGCTACACCTTC,CASSFRGRYGYTF
-,TRBV2,TRBD1,TRBJ2-5,TGTGCCAGCAGTGCGGGACAGGGGCCGGCCCAAGAGACCCAGTACTTC,CASSAGQGPAQETQYF
-,TRBV2,-,TRBJ2-7,TGTGCCAGCAGTAACAACAGGTTCGACGAGCAGTACTTC,CASSNNRFDEQYF
-,TRBV28,-,TRBJ1-5,TGTGCCAGCACCCCGGGTAGGGTCTGGAATCAGCCCCAGCATTTT,CASTPGRVWNQPQHF
-,TRBV9,-,TRBJ2-5,TGTGCCAGCAGCAACTCGGGGGGCCTGGAGACCCAGTACTTC,CASSNSGGLETQYF
once,TRBV5-1,-,TRBJ2-3,TGCGCCAGCAGCTCGCAGGGGTTGAGCACAGATACGCAGTATTTT,CASSSQGLSTDTQYF
-,TRBV7-2,TRBD2,TRBJ2-1,TGTGCCAGCAGCTCACCAAGGCGGGGGTACAATGAGCAGTTCTTC,CASSSPRRGYNEQFF
few,TRBV19,-,TRBJ2-5,TGTGCCAGTAGAAAGGACAGTCAAGAGACCCAGTACTTC,CASRKDSQETQYF
-,TRBV6-1,-,TRBJ2-3,TGTGCCAGCAGTGAGGGGGAAACAGATACGCAGTATTTT,CASSEGETDTQYF
-,TRBV19,-,TRBJ1-6,TGTGCCAGTAGTATAGTGGGGTTTTCACCCCTCCACTTT,CASSIVGFSPLHF
-,TRBV7-2,TRBD1,TRBJ2-7,TGTGCCAGCAGCTTGTCGTACGGGGACAGGGAAGACGAGCAGTACTTC,CASSLSYGDREDEQYF
few,TRBV25-1,TRBD1,TRBJ1-6,TGTGCCAGCAGAACTAGGACAGGGAATAATTCACCCCTCCACTTT,CASRTRTGNNSPLHF
-,TRBV5-1,TRBD2,TRBJ2-2,TGCGCCAGCAGCAGCGGACTAGCGGGGGGCACCGGGGAGCTGTTTTTT,CASSSGLAGGTGELFF
once,TRBV14,TRBD2,TRBJ2-1,TGTGCCAGCAGCCAGGCGGGGGGCCCTCGCAGTAAGCAGTTCTTC,CASSQAGGPRSKQFF
-,TRBV25-1,-,TRBJ2-5,TGTGCCAGCAGTCCCCCAGTGGTTCAAGAGACCCAGTACTTC,CASSPPVVQETQYF
once,TRBV4-1,-,TRBJ2-7,TGCGCCAGCAGCCAAGATCCCGCCAGGGTAAGCTACGAGCAGTACTTC,CASSQDPARVSYEQYF
-,TRBV6-5,-,TRBJ1-2,TGTGCCAGCAGTTACTCGAGGGACCGTCTCTATGGCTACACCTTC,CASSYSRDRLYGYTF
-,TRBV5-1,-,TRBJ2-7,TGCGCCAGCAGCGAGGAACAGGCGGGGGAGCAGTACTTC,CASSEEQAGEQYF
-,TRBV7-8,-,TRBJ2-2,TGTGCCAGCAGCCCTTTTCGGGGATTCGGGGAGCTGTTTTTT,CASSPFRGFGELFF
-,TRBV27,-,TRBJ1-4,TGTGCCAGCAGTTTATACCAAGCAGGGGAGGGTAATGAAAAACTGTTTTTT,CASSLYQAGEGNEKLFF
-,TRBV19,TRBD1,TRBJ2-1,TGTGCCAGTAGTCGGGACAGGGTAACGAATGAGCAGTTCTTC,CASSRDRVTNEQFF
-,TRBV6-1,TRBD1,TRBJ2-7,TGTGCCAGCAGCCCGGGACAGAACTACGAGCAGTACTTC,CASSPGQNYEQYF
-,TRBV4-3,TRBD1,TRBJ1-3,TGCGCCAGCAGCCGGACAGGAACTGGAAACACCATATATTTT,CASSRTGTGNTIYF
-,TRBV5-5,-,TRBJ1-5,TGTGCCAGCAGCTTCTCTGTCGGGGGCAATCAGCCCCAGCATTTT,CASSFSVGGNQPQHF
-,TRBV7-2,-,TRBJ2-1,TGTGCCAGCGGCGTGACTCCTAACAATGAGCAGTTCTTC,CASGVTPNNEQFF
-,TRBV18,-,TRBJ2-1,TGTGCCAGCTCACCCCAAGGGGTAGGGACCGGGCAGTTCTTC,CASSPQGVGTGQFF
-,TRBV27,-,TRBJ2-7,TGTGCCAGCAGTTTATGGCCCCCTCGACTTTCCTACGAGCAGTACTTC,CASSLWPPRLSYEQYF
-,TRBV5-1,TRBD2,TRBJ2-7,TGCGCCAGCAGGAGACTAGCGGACAGCTCCTACGAGCAGTACTTC,CASRRLADSSYEQYF
-,TRBV7-2,TRBD1,TRBJ1-3,TGTGCCAGCAGCTCGGACAGGCTTTCCTCTGGAAACACCATATATTTT,CASSSDRLSSGNTIYF
-,TRBV7-2,-,TRBJ2-2,TGTGCCAGCAGCTTAGCGCTGAAAGGGGGCACCGGGGAGCTGTTTTTT,CASSLALKGGTGELFF
-,TRBV6-5,-,TRBJ2-1,TGTGCCAGCAGTTACTCCGGGCGCTCCTACAATGAGCAGTTCTTC,CASSYSGRSYNEQFF
-,TRBV28,-,TRBJ1-2,TGTGCCAGCAGTTTCTTGACAGGTGCCGGTGGCTACACCTTC,CASSFLTGAGGYTF